The T cell receptor (beta chain) described here comes from a study of CDR3 diversity in severe acne. One entry per CDR3 protein, called by TCRdb with MiXCR from the PCR reads. In the table there are about 98,000 distinct CDR3 sequences, under 60% of which are singletons. As for this clonotype: Given a much more abundant clone one base away, this may be a read error.

The CDR3 sequence is 17 residues long. J lost 8 bases, V lost 2 bases, and 15 bases had no gene match. In germline, CDR1 is DFQATT, CDR2 SNEGSKA (reference sequence). Sequencing input: blood. The chain has TRBV20-1 and TRBJ2-3; 11 nucleotides align to TRBD2. The source is a male donor with acne. The CDR3 loop reads CSARIQAGTSGLGTQYF. CDR3 bases: TGCAGTGCTAGAATCCAGGCCGGGACTAGCGGACTAGGTACGCAGTATTTT.